Here is one T cell receptor beta chain with its context. Its target is not known. This sample was taken from a study of identical twins. Study results and caveats: Cord blood beta clonotypes present at high abundance carried fewer insertions; no such pattern appeared in memory repertoires. Instead of following the same donors, the conclusions were based on cross-sectional statistical analysis.

With template switching, a universal primer site was added, and the cDNA carried unique molecular identifiers. MiXCR, run by TCRdb on the 5' RACE reads, gives a single entry per CDR3 protein. The table shows about 550,000 distinct CDR3 sequences, with approximately 20% occurring only once. Trimming took off 1 base at V and 2 bases at J, with 9 bases between the two ends. This CDR3 spans 15 amino acids. Germline CDR1 and CDR2: KGHDR and SFDVKD. The sample also formed part of further work on yellow fever vaccine responses in identical twins. That paper notes: Twins reportedly had a vaccine T cell response that seemed partly convergent, partly personalized.

Material for sequencing was CD4+ T cells sorted from blood. The chain couples TRBV24-1 to TRBJ2-3, with no clear D. The clonotype originates from a woman in her late teens or twenties in good health. CDR3 DNA sequence: TGTGCCACCAGTGATTTAGGTGGCGCCACAGATACGCAGTATTTT. Residues: CATSDLGGATDTQYF.